Given below is one T cell receptor beta chain in context. This sample stems from a study of cytomegalovirus exposure and HLA in healthy donors. The CDR3 has 13 amino acids. CDR1 is SQVTM, CDR2 ANQGSEA, per germline. Trimming removed 5 bases at V and 3 bases at J, with 13 bases between. Healthy bone marrow donors made up the cohort. Primers: 60 Vbeta forward and 13 Jbeta reverse. TCRdb's copy holds only in-frame clones and misses some; the assay was immunoSEQ multiplex PCR. The table has under 110,000 clones, over 60% seen once. The receptor comes from a woman aged 45-60 years in good health and CMV-seropositive. What was sequenced was PBMCs. The gene calls are TRBV29-1 and TRBJ1-1; no firm D call. Here the CDR3 DNA reads TGCAGCGTTTCAGAGTTTGCGGACACTGAAGCTTTCTTT. Amino acids: CSVSEFADTEAFF.